This T cell receptor (beta chain) was captured by sequencing in a study of shared clonotypes between healthy human individuals. All participating donors were Caucasian adults from Nashville, Tennessee. Trimming at V came to 5 bases and at J to 7 bases, leaving 8 bases not matched to a gene. The CDR3 extends over 14 amino acids. CDR1 is MDHEN, CDR2 SYDVKM, per germline. Assay: immunoSEQ multiplex PCR; the TCRdb copy retains only in-frame clones and omits some. In the table there are around 1.4 million clones, approximately 98.5% of which are singletons. The chain uses TRBV28 and TRBJ1-5; 7 bases map to TRBD1. This TCR was recovered from a man aged 25 to 45 in good health. Sequencing was performed on naive CD4+ T cells sorted from blood. Subset given: CD45RA+ positively selected. Written as DNA, the CDR3 is TGTGCCAGCAGTGACCAGGGGGAAGGACAGCCCCAGCATTTT. Residues: CASSDQGEGQPQHF.